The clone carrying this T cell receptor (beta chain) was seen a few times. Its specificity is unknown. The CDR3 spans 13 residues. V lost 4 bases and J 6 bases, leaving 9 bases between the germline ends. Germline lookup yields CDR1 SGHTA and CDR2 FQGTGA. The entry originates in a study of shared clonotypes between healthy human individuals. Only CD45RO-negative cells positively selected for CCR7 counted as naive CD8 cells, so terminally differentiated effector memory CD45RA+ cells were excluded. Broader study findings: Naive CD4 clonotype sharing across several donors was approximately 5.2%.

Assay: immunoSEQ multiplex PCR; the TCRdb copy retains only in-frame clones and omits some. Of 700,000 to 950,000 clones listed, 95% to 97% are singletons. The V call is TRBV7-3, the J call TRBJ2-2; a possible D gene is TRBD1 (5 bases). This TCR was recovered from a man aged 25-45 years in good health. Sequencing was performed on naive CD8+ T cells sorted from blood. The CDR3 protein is CASSYPGSGELFF. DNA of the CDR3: TGTGCCAGCAGCTACCCAGGGTCCGGGGAGCTGTTTTTT.